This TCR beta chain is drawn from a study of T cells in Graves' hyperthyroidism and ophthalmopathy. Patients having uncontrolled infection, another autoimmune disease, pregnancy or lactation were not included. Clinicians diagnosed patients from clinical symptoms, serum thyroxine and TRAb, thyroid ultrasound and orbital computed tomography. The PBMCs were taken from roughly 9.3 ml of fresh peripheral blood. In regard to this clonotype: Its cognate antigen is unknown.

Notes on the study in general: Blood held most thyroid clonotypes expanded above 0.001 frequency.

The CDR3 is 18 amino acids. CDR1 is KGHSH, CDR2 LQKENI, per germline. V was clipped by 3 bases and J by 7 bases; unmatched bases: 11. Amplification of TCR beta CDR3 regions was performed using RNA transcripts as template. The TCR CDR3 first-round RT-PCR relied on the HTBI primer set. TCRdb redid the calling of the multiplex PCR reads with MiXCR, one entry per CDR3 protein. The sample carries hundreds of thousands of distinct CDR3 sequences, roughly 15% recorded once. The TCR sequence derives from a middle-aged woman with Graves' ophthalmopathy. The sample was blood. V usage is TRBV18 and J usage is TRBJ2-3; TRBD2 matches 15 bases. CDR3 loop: CASSPKGTSGRTGNTQYF. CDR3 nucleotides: TGTGCCAGCTCACCTAAGGGGACTAGCGGGAGGACAGGAAATACGCAGTATTTT.